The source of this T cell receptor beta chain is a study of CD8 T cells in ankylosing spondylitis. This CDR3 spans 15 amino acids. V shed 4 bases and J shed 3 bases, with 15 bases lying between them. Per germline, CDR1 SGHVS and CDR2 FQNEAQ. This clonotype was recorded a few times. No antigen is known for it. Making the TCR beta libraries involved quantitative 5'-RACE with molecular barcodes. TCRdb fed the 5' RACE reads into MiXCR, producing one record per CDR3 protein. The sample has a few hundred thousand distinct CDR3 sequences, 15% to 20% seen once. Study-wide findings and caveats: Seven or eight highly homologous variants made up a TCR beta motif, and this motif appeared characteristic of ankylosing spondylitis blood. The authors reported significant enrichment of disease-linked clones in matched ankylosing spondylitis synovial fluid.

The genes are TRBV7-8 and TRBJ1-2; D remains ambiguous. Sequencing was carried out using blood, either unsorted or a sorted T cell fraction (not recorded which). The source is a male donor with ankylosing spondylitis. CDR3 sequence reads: CASSSEQKGDYGYTF. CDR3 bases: TGTGCCAGCAGCTCCGAACAGAAGGGAGACTATGGCTACACCTTC.